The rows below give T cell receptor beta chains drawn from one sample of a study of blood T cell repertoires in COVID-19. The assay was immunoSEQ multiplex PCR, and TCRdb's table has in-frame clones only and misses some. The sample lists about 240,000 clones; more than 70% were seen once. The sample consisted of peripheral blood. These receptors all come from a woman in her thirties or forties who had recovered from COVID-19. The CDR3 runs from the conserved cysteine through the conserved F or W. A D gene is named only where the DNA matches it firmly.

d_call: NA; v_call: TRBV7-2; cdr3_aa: CASTTRGGDTQYF
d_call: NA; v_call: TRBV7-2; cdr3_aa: CASSPQTGTNEKLFF
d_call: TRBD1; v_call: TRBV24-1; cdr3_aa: CATSDSGQRGPAGEKLFF
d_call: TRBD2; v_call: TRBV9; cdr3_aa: CASSVDAGGSYNEQFF
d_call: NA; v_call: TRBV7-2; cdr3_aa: CAINGGAGHYNEQFF
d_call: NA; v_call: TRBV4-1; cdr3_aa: CASRPTSPPYNEQFF
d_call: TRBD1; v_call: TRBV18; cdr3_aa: CASSRTGRPNNEKLFF
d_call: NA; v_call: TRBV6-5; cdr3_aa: CASSHGPGRGYTF
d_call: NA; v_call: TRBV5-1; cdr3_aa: CASSLGQGSSPLHF
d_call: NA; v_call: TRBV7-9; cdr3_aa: CASSLAGGLAYNEQFF
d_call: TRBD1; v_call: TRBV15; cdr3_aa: CATRESPPSRDRAYEQYF
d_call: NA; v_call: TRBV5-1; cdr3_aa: CASSLGQAGGSLNTEAFF
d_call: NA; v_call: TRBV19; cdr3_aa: CASIPDWNTEAFF
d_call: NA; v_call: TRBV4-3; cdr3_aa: CASSQSRANNYGYTF
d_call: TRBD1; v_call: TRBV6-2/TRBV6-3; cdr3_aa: CASSYGGPGGQPQHF
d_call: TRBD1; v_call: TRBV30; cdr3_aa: CAWSVRDREAFF
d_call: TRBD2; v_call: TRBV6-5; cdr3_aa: CASSKREGSYNEQFF
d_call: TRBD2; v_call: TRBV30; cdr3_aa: CAWSAGLGEQYF
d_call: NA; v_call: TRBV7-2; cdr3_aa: CASSLGWGDEQFF
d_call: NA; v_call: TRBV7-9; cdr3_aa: CASSPGTGHSNEKLFF
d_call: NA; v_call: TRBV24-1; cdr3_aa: CATSVGRPNNEQFF
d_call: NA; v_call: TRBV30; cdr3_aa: CAWSVREGGARDTQYF
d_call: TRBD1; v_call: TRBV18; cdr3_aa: CASSPGQGPGYGYTF
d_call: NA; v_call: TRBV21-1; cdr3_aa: CASSKVWGAANQPQHF
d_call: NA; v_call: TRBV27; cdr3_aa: CASSYSSQTRAGNSPLHF
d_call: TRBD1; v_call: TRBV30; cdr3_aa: CAWKRQGMNTEAFF
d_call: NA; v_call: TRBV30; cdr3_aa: CAWRGGTDSNQPQHF
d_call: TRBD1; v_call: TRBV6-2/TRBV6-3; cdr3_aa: CASSRGQGGTWGGQPQHF
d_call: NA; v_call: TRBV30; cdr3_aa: CAWSPRVEQYF
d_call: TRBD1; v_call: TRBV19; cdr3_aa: CASSMAGGKGQPQHF
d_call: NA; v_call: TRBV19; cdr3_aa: CASRVPGGRGSGNTIYF
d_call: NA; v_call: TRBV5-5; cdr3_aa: CASSLAGSGTGELFF
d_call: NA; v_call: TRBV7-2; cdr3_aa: CASSLVSGGPYEQYF
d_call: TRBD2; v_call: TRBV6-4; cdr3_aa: CASSVYLAGHEQFF
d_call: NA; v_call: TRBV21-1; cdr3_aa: CASSQGTGDFYEQYF
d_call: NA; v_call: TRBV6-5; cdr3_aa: CASQSTHSGNTIYF
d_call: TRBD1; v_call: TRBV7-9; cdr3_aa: CAIDRVTDTQYF
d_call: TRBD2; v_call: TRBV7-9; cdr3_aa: CASSPRAASGRQDTQYF
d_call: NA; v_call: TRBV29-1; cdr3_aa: CSVAPSLETQYF
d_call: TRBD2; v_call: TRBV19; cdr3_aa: CASSLGTRGGEQFF
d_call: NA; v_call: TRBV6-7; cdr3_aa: CASSKEAYWGQPQHF
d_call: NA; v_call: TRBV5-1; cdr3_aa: CASSLAGVHEQFF
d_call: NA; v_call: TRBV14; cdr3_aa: CASSPELGGLGTQYF
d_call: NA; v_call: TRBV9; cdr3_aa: CASSPQTDSPLHF
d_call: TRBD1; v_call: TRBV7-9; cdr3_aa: CASSHPRGTATPEAFF
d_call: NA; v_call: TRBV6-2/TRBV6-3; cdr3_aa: CASSYSPLNEQFF
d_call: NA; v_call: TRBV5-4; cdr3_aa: CASSLAPAGANTEAFF
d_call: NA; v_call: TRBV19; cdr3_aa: CASTPRWTPPSSYEQYF
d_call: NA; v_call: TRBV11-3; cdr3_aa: CASSSIQREAFF
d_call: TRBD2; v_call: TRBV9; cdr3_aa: CASSVDGSGSSYNEQFF
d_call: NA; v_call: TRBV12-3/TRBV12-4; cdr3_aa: CATRGGGSSPLHF
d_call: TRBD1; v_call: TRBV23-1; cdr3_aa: CASSQGGTGGPMNTEAFF
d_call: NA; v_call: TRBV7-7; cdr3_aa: CASSSGDYRGGETQYF
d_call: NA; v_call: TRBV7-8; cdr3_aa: CASSRGRAEGYTF
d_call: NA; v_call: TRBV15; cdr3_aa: CATSRGGPGAGEQFF
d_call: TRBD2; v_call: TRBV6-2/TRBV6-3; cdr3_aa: CASSKGTSGTDTQYF
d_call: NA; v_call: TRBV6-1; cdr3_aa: CASSEGTRAQFF